This T cell receptor (beta chain) appears in the sequencing data of a study of blood T cell repertoires in COVID-19. The wider study: Some COVID-19 samples were acute and others convalescent; all came from the United States, Italy and Spain.

There are 14 residues in the CDR3. CDR1 MDHEN and CDR2 SYDVKM come from the germline V gene. J was trimmed by 5 bases and V by 2 bases; bases with no gene match: 5. Clones were read by immunoSEQ multiplex PCR, and TCRdb kept only the in-frame ones, dropping some. The sample has tens of thousands of clones; 87% are singletons. The material sequenced was peripheral blood. This TCR was sampled from a middle-aged man with COVID-19, enrolled during active disease. The V and J genes are TRBV28 and TRBJ2-5; 7 nucleotides agree with TRBD1. Here the CDR3 reads CASSLDRVGETQYF. CDR3 nucleotides: TGTGCCAGCAGTTTAGACAGGGTAGGGGAGACCCAGTACTTC.